Listed below are T cell receptor beta chains from one sample, sequenced in a study of identical twins. Via MiXCR, TCRdb re-called the 5' RACE reads, giving one row per CDR3 protein. The sample has about 500,000 distinct CDR3 sequences, roughly an eighth seen once. In addition, the sample was reused for a study of yellow fever vaccine responses in identical twins.

Sequencing used CD4+ T cells sorted from blood. These TCRs come from a woman between 18 and 29 years old in good health. CDR3s leave out the opening cysteine and the closing phenylalanine or tryptophan. D genes are given only for firm matches. Only some rows state a clone size, as once, few, many or a class for expanded clones.

NA,TRBJ2-5,NA,TRBV27,ASSLFGGHGETQY
NA,TRBJ2-3,NA,TRBV24-1,ATSDAGDSARPDTQY
many,TRBJ2-1,NA,TRBV3-1,ASSPGLLSSYNEQF
NA,TRBJ2-2,TRBD1,TRBV5-1,ASSAPTGDTGELF
few,TRBJ2-7,TRBD2,TRBV20-1,SAREGLALYEQY
NA,TRBJ2-7,NA,TRBV5-4,ASSLAPGRIEQY
few,TRBJ2-5,TRBD1,TRBV7-3,ASSLGQGVGTQY
once,TRBJ1-4,NA,TRBV20-1,SARLFATNEKLF
once,TRBJ2-3,TRBD2,TRBV6-4,ASSDLAGSDTQY
NA,TRBJ1-1,NA,TRBV20-1,SARMQNTEAF
few,TRBJ1-2,NA,TRBV6-1,ASSEAMMSGVSGYT
few,TRBJ2-7,NA,TRBV7-9,ASSHFGAYEQY
few,TRBJ2-7,NA,TRBV18,ASSAGRTFGAEQY
NA,TRBJ2-5,NA,TRBV3-1,ASSPYAGEETQY
NA,TRBJ2-5,NA,TRBV11-2,ASSPRVSETQY
few,TRBJ2-7,TRBD2,TRBV14,ASSQDASGSSYEQY
many,TRBJ2-5,NA,TRBV10-3,AISDRAETQY
few,TRBJ2-3,NA,TRBV15,ATSRQMTSTDTQY
NA,TRBJ2-2,TRBD1,TRBV7-2,ASSQRQGVPGELF
NA,TRBJ2-7,NA,TRBV15,ATSRDGYEQY
few,TRBJ2-1,NA,TRBV29-1,SAKATGIEQF
many,TRBJ2-1,NA,TRBV12-3/TRBV12-4,ASSPYGGNYNEQF
NA,TRBJ2-2,TRBD2,TRBV6-5,ASSYIGTSGRAGTGELF
NA,TRBJ2-3,NA,TRBV2,ASGPFKGADTQY
many,TRBJ2-3,NA,TRBV5-1,ATPGVPQADTQY
few,TRBJ2-1,TRBD2,TRBV4-1,ASSQFGGGPLDEQF
NA,TRBJ2-7,NA,TRBV12-5,ASGSSGAPREQY
NA,TRBJ2-4,NA,TRBV11-2,ASSFQGSGGLGAKNIQY
few,TRBJ2-7,NA,TRBV19,ASSTAGYEQY
NA,TRBJ1-1,NA,TRBV7-9,ASSISGATEAF
NA,TRBJ2-1,TRBD2,TRBV6-2/TRBV6-3,ASSYPGLAGGTPYNEQF
NA,TRBJ2-3,NA,TRBV10-3,AIRQGASTDTQY
NA,TRBJ1-4,NA,TRBV7-9,ASSGEKLF
NA,TRBJ2-3,TRBD2,TRBV11-2,ASSFTTSGRLSTDTQY
NA,TRBJ2-6,TRBD1,TRBV4-2,ASSQTTGARSGANVLT
few,TRBJ2-3,NA,TRBV2,ASSERGHRTGTQY
NA,TRBJ2-6,NA,TRBV6-1,ASRGGSAGANVLT
NA,TRBJ2-5,NA,TRBV29-1,SELGGAGETQY
many,TRBJ2-7,TRBD1,TRBV12-3/TRBV12-4,ASSTDRGAYEQY
NA,TRBJ2-5,NA,TRBV3-1,ASSRNVGASY
many,TRBJ2-5,NA,TRBV25-1,ASSETGGLRETQY
many,TRBJ2-7,TRBD1,TRBV7-2,ASSLNRGHEQY
many,TRBJ1-1,NA,TRBV12-3/TRBV12-4,ASGNTEAF
few,TRBJ1-5,TRBD1,TRBV28,ASLRDSEDSNQPQH
NA,TRBJ2-7,TRBD1,TRBV5-1,ASSFRTGTSYEQY
NA,TRBJ2-7,TRBD2,TRBV11-2,ASSLAGLAAYEQY
NA,TRBJ1-5,NA,TRBV6-2/TRBV6-3,ASSYSTNQPQH
NA,TRBJ2-1,NA,TRBV5-1,ASSLRRREQF
NA,TRBJ2-1,NA,TRBV24-1,ATSDSVYNEQF
NA,TRBJ2-3,NA,TRBV6-5,ASSYSRPGASTDTQY
NA,TRBJ1-5,NA,TRBV5-5,ASSLLFNQPQH
many,TRBJ2-5,NA,TRBV9,ASSGDLYQETQY